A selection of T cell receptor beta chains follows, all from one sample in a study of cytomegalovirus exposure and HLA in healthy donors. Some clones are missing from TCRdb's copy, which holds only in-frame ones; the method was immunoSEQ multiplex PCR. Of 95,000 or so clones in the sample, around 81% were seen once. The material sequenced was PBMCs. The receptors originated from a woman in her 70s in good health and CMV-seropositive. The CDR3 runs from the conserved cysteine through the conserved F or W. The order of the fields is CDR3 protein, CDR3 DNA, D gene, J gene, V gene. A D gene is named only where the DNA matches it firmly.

CDR3aa: CASSLVGSPGGEQFF; CDR3nt: TGTGCCAGCAGCTTGGTGGGGTCCCCGGGGGGTGAGCAGTTCTTC; d_gene: TRBD2; j_gene: TRBJ2-1; v_gene: TRBV5-6
CDR3aa: CASSEGLVSYEQYF; CDR3nt: TGTGCCAGCTCAGAGGGACTAGTGTCCTACGAGCAGTACTTC; d_gene: TRBD2; j_gene: TRBJ2-7; v_gene: TRBV18
CDR3aa: CASSPITLSGNSPLHF; CDR3nt: TGTGCCAGCTCACCAATAACTTTGTCGGGGAATTCACCCCTCCACTTT; d_gene: NA; j_gene: TRBJ1-6; v_gene: TRBV18
CDR3aa: CASSMTGVGYEQYF; CDR3nt: TGTGCCAGTAGTATGACGGGAGTGGGTTACGAGCAGTACTTC; d_gene: NA; j_gene: TRBJ2-7; v_gene: TRBV19
CDR3aa: CASSFSPRGTDTQYF; CDR3nt: TGTGCCAGCAGCTTCTCTCCGAGGGGCACAGATACGCAGTATTTT; d_gene: NA; j_gene: TRBJ2-3; v_gene: TRBV7-9
CDR3aa: CASSLGQDQPQHF; CDR3nt: TGTGCCAGCAGCTTAGGGCAGGATCAGCCCCAGCATTTT; d_gene: NA; j_gene: TRBJ1-5; v_gene: TRBV7-2
CDR3aa: CSARDMDTQYF; CDR3nt: TGCAGTGCTAGAGATATGGATACGCAGTATTTT; d_gene: NA; j_gene: TRBJ2-3; v_gene: TRBV20-1
CDR3aa: CASSLGSNSHSNQPQHF; CDR3nt: TGTGCCAGCAGCTTAGGATCTAACAGCCATAGCAATCAGCCCCAGCATTTT; d_gene: NA; j_gene: TRBJ1-5; v_gene: TRBV13
CDR3aa: CASSHTRTGGGEQYF; CDR3nt: TGCGCCAGCAGCCACACAAGGACAGGGGGCGGTGAGCAGTACTTC; d_gene: TRBD1; j_gene: TRBJ2-7; v_gene: TRBV4-3
CDR3aa: CASSSSGSGDTQYF; CDR3nt: TGTGCCAGTAGCTCTAGCGGGAGCGGAGATACGCAGTATTTT; d_gene: TRBD2; j_gene: TRBJ2-3; v_gene: TRBV19
CDR3aa: CSVLYSGNTIYF; CDR3nt: TGCAGCGTTTTATATTCGGGAAACACCATATATTTT; d_gene: NA; j_gene: TRBJ1-3; v_gene: TRBV29-1
CDR3aa: CASSSRTPADEQYF; CDR3nt: TGTGCCAGCAGTTCGCGGACCCCAGCGGACGAGCAGTACTTC; d_gene: NA; j_gene: TRBJ2-7; v_gene: TRBV28